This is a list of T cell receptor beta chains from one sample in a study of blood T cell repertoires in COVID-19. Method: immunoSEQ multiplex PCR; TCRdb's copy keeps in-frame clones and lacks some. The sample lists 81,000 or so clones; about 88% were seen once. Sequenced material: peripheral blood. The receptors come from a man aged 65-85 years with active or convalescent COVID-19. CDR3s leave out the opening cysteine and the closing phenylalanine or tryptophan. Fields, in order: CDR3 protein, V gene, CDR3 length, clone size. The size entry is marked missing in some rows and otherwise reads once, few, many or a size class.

cdr3_aa: ASSLDDSLRNGYT; v_call: TRBV5-4; cdr3_length: 13; clone_size: .
cdr3_aa: ASSFPPGMNTEAF; v_call: TRBV5-6; cdr3_length: 13; clone_size: once
cdr3_aa: ASSLDRGREAQY; v_call: TRBV7-2; cdr3_length: 12; clone_size: .
cdr3_aa: ATSSGGTNEKLF; v_call: TRBV15; cdr3_length: 12; clone_size: .
cdr3_aa: ASSQDLGTRRYNEQF; v_call: TRBV3-1/TRBV3-2; cdr3_length: 15; clone_size: .
cdr3_aa: ATPGQGSWGYT; v_call: TRBV7-9; cdr3_length: 11; clone_size: .
cdr3_aa: ASSQVGAGNSYEQY; v_call: TRBV4-1; cdr3_length: 14; clone_size: once
cdr3_aa: ASSRTGWDTEAF; v_call: TRBV6-5; cdr3_length: 12; clone_size: .
cdr3_aa: SASLANYGYT; v_call: TRBV20-1; cdr3_length: 10; clone_size: .
cdr3_aa: ASTPVLGPGELF; v_call: TRBV7-8; cdr3_length: 12; clone_size: .
cdr3_aa: AISTGGNYGYT; v_call: TRBV24-1; cdr3_length: 11; clone_size: .
cdr3_aa: ASSPWTGDTGELF; v_call: TRBV7-9; cdr3_length: 13; clone_size: .
cdr3_aa: ASSAGISNQPQH; v_call: TRBV9; cdr3_length: 12; clone_size: few
cdr3_aa: ASSFGQGTDTQY; v_call: TRBV5-1; cdr3_length: 12; clone_size: .
cdr3_aa: ATSDFGQGAQPDTQY; v_call: TRBV24-1; cdr3_length: 15; clone_size: .
cdr3_aa: ASSLAPGIQNGYT; v_call: TRBV5-4; cdr3_length: 13; clone_size: .
cdr3_aa: ASSGGAGSNYGYT; v_call: TRBV5-4; cdr3_length: 13; clone_size: .
cdr3_aa: ASRSAGTLDNEQF; v_call: TRBV7-9; cdr3_length: 13; clone_size: .
cdr3_aa: ASSQGARDSPLH; v_call: TRBV3-1/TRBV3-2; cdr3_length: 12; clone_size: once
cdr3_aa: ASSPTGGYSPLH; v_call: TRBV28; cdr3_length: 12; clone_size: .
cdr3_aa: ASSERGGSGEKLF; v_call: TRBV2; cdr3_length: 13; clone_size: .
cdr3_aa: SASSDRGIGNYGYT; v_call: TRBV20-1; cdr3_length: 14; clone_size: .
cdr3_aa: ASSLSGEVELF; v_call: TRBV27; cdr3_length: 11; clone_size: .
cdr3_aa: AISRTMNTGELF; v_call: TRBV10-3; cdr3_length: 12; clone_size: .
cdr3_aa: ASSPERAATEAF; v_call: TRBV18; cdr3_length: 12; clone_size: .
cdr3_aa: ASSHSSGGPWLETQY; v_call: TRBV11-2; cdr3_length: 15; clone_size: .
cdr3_aa: ASSRGLAPGELF; v_call: TRBV6-5; cdr3_length: 12; clone_size: .
cdr3_aa: ASSFGWTGGEQY; v_call: TRBV5-6; cdr3_length: 12; clone_size: .
cdr3_aa: ASSSGSFYGYT; v_call: TRBV5-6; cdr3_length: 11; clone_size: .
cdr3_aa: AWGTGGTYEQY; v_call: TRBV30; cdr3_length: 11; clone_size: .
cdr3_aa: ASSLDLISCFVRYNYGYT; v_call: TRBV11-3; cdr3_length: 18; clone_size: .
cdr3_aa: ASSLSGQDFGNTIY; v_call: TRBV5-1; cdr3_length: 14; clone_size: few
cdr3_aa: ASSPSRETQY; v_call: TRBV18; cdr3_length: 10; clone_size: .
cdr3_aa: ASSLREAGEAF; v_call: TRBV27; cdr3_length: 11; clone_size: .
cdr3_aa: ASSLSPVPTENNEQF; v_call: TRBV27; cdr3_length: 15; clone_size: .
cdr3_aa: ASSHAGTGDTEAF; v_call: TRBV7-6; cdr3_length: 13; clone_size: .
cdr3_aa: ATSDLTGANTGELF; v_call: TRBV24-1; cdr3_length: 14; clone_size: .
cdr3_aa: ASKGLAETQY; v_call: TRBV2; cdr3_length: 10; clone_size: .
cdr3_aa: ASSLGSQQGRMAEAF; v_call: TRBV7-3; cdr3_length: 15; clone_size: few
cdr3_aa: ASSPGLAGISYEQY; v_call: TRBV5-1; cdr3_length: 14; clone_size: .
cdr3_aa: ASGGRGDNSPLH; v_call: TRBV5-1; cdr3_length: 12; clone_size: .
cdr3_aa: ASSVVGGAEETQY; v_call: TRBV9; cdr3_length: 13; clone_size: .
cdr3_aa: ASSRDRAGYGYT; v_call: TRBV28; cdr3_length: 12; clone_size: .
cdr3_aa: ATSRNRGSGTSTDTQY; v_call: TRBV15; cdr3_length: 16; clone_size: .
cdr3_aa: ASSIDRLFAGNEKLF; v_call: TRBV19; cdr3_length: 15; clone_size: .
cdr3_aa: SAFGDTQY; v_call: TRBV20-1; cdr3_length: 8; clone_size: once
cdr3_aa: ASSLGQGDGYT; v_call: TRBV7-3; cdr3_length: 11; clone_size: .
cdr3_aa: ASSYRMTGGADYNEQF; v_call: TRBV13; cdr3_length: 16; clone_size: once
cdr3_aa: ASSLEVGTEAF; v_call: TRBV2; cdr3_length: 11; clone_size: .
cdr3_aa: ASSYGVAYEQY; v_call: TRBV6-2/TRBV6-3; cdr3_length: 11; clone_size: .
cdr3_aa: SVPGLAGVEQF; v_call: TRBV29-1; cdr3_length: 11; clone_size: .
cdr3_aa: ASGLGGTGRLSPQH; v_call: TRBV27; cdr3_length: 14; clone_size: .
cdr3_aa: ASSITGRGYHTEAF; v_call: TRBV19; cdr3_length: 14; clone_size: .
cdr3_aa: ASSQGGAQYGYT; v_call: TRBV30; cdr3_length: 12; clone_size: .
cdr3_aa: ASNKYLGYT; v_call: TRBV5-8; cdr3_length: 9; clone_size: few
cdr3_aa: ASSLLRGRQPQH; v_call: TRBV27; cdr3_length: 12; clone_size: .
cdr3_aa: AISESWTGESSYEQY; v_call: TRBV10-3; cdr3_length: 15; clone_size: .